One sample yielded the 11 T cell receptor beta chains listed below, sequenced in a study of shared clonotypes between healthy human individuals. Using immunoSEQ multiplex PCR, the repertoire was profiled, and TCRdb retains in-frame clones only, with some absent. Of approximately 2.5 million clones in the sample, about 92% were seen once. The sample taken for sequencing was naive CD4+ T cells sorted from blood. Subset of the sample: CD45RA+ positively selected. The receptors originated from a man younger than 35 in good health.

The DNA of the CDR3 is TGTGCCAGCAGTGCCCCGCACGGGACAGGGACCCACGAGCAGTACTTC. Its translation is CASSAPHGTGTHEQYF. The V and J genes are TRBV6-1 and TRBJ2-7, with 9 positions matching TRBD1. The trim removed 4 bases at V and 5 bases at J, leaving 12 bases unmatched. Germline CDR1 MNHNS, CDR2 SASEGT. This CDR3 region has 16 residues.

This chain connects TRBV9 to TRBJ1-1; D is undetermined. V was pared by 0 bases and J by 4 bases, with 7 bases between. Germline lookup yields CDR1 SGDLS and CDR2 YYNGEE. The CDR3 is 13 amino acids. The CDR3 nucleotides read TGTGCCAGCAGCGTAGTGATGGGCACTGAAGCTTTCTTT. Translation: CASSVVMGTEAFF.

In regard to this clone: Other DNA sequences within the sample encode an identical CDR3. This rearrangement joins TRBV7-3 to TRBJ2-2, with D hard to call. The germline CDR1 and CDR2 sequences are SGHTA and FQGTGA. Trimming stripped 4 bases from V and 5 bases from J, with 5 bases between. The CDR3 is 12 residues long. CDR3 nucleotides: TGTGCCAGCAGCTCTGTAACCGGGGAGCTGTTTTTT. Translation gives CASSSVTGELFF.

This clone was counted a few times. The DNA for the CDR3 is TGTGCCAGCAGCTTAGTCAGGAATAATTCACCCCTCCACTTT. Encoded protein: CASSLVRNNSPLHF. The J gene is TRBJ1-6, the V gene TRBV7-9; D is uncertain. The V gene lost 1 base and the J gene lost 5 bases, with 6 bases spanning the gap. This CDR3 is 14 amino acids long. The germline V gene has CDR1 SEHNR and CDR2 FQNEAQ (reference sequence).

About this clone: This sample also contains other DNA sequences that code for the same CDR3. V usage is TRBV5-1 and J usage is TRBJ2-5; tentatively, D is TRBD2 (5 bases). Germline values: CDR1 SGHRS, CDR2 YFSETQ. The CDR3 runs 14 residues. Trimming removed 0 bases from V and 5 bases from J, with 11 bases in between. The CDR3 DNA follows: TGCGCCAGCAGCTTGGACAGCCGAGGGGAGACCCAGTACTTC. The encoded protein is CASSLDSRGETQYF.

The chain has TRBV7-9 and TRBJ2-1; D call uncertain. The V gene's germline CDR1 is SEHNR and CDR2 FQNEAQ (reference sequence). The CDR3 extends over 13 amino acids. Trimming removed 5 bases from V and 4 bases from J, with 9 bases in between. DNA of the CDR3: TGTGCCAGCAGCCGGGTCACTTACAATGAGCAGTTCTTC. It codes for CASSRVTYNEQFF.

The gene calls are TRBV4-3 and TRBJ2-1; D unclear. Germline lookup yields CDR1 LGHNA and CDR2 YSLEER. The CDR3 has 15 residues. Trimming took off 0 bases at V and 5 bases at J, with 11 bases between the two ends. The CDR3: CASSQDFWRDNEQFF. CDR3 nucleotides: TGCGCCAGCAGCCAAGATTTCTGGAGAGACAATGAGCAGTTCTTC.

CDR3 loop: CASSRDRAAEKLFF. DNA of the CDR3: TGTGCCAGCAGTCGGGACAGGGCAGCTGAAAAACTGTTTTTT. The rearrangement joins TRBV6-6 to TRBJ1-4; 9 bases align to TRBD1. V was clipped by 5 bases and J by 7 bases; unmatched bases: 5. The CDR3 length is 14 residues. The germline CDR1 and CDR2 sequences are MNHNY and SVGAGI (reference sequence).

CDR3 in amino acids: CASSAEGNQPQHF. Here the CDR3 DNA reads TGTGCCAGCAGCGCGGAGGGGAATCAGCCCCAGCATTTT. The chain combines TRBV5-8 with TRBJ1-5, with D maybe TRBD1 (5 bases). V lost 4 bases and J lost 4, with 9 bases in between. The CDR3 loop spans 13 amino acids. Germline V lookup: CDR1 SGHTS, CDR2 YDEGEE.

As regards this clone: In the same sample, other DNA sequences code for this CDR3. V is TRBV19 and J is TRBJ1-2; TRBD1 matches at 9 bases. Unmatched junction bases numbered 3, after V lost 3 bases and J lost 4 bases. Germline lookup yields CDR1 LNHDA and CDR2 SQIVND (reference sequence). This CDR3 spans 14 amino acids. Here the CDR3 reads CASSIGTGSYGYTF. CDR3 DNA: TGTGCCAGTAGTATCGGGACAGGGAGCTATGGCTACACCTTC. Variable domain in full (rest from reference TRBV19 and TRBJ1-2): DGGITQSPKYLFRKEGQNVTLSCEQNLNHDAMYWYRQDPGQGLRLIYYSQIVNDFQKGDIAEGYSVSREKKESFPLTVTSAQKNPTAFYLCASSIGTGSYGYTFGSGTRLTVV.

The chain recombines TRBV6-5 with TRBJ1-5; D remains ambiguous. CDR1 and CDR2 (germline): MNHEY, SVGAGI. The CDR3 is made up of 15 amino acids. V lost 0 bases and J lost 4, with 10 bases in between. The CDR3 loop reads CASSYSISGNQPQHF. The CDR3 bases are TGTGCCAGCAGTTACTCGATTTCGGGGAATCAGCCCCAGCATTTT.